The following is a TCR beta chain sequence with its context. This clone was recorded only once. There is no known antigen for this receptor. It has no much larger one-base neighbor in the sample; base qualities were not kept. The CDR3 regions of human TCRbeta chains were analyzed by immunosequencing. Per the source publication's procedure: TCRs in the repertoires were matched against a reference library of SARS-CoV-2-specific TCRs that had been generated with the MIRA antigen-specificity platform. Breadth meant the fraction of unique TCRs that were SARS-CoV-2-associated, whereas depth meant the fraction of total T cells that were SARS-CoV-2-associated. Each spike-specific TCR was assigned to its reactive spike region and to a CD4 or CD8 class using the MIRA data. Log10-transformed breadth and depth values were compared by one-way ANOVA with Sidak's multiple comparisons tests. TCRdb provides this immuneACCESS table in a form limited to in-frame rearrangements. Some clones are lacking; in checked studies, under half of them reflect an unresolved V gene, and why the rest are absent is not known. V, J and clone size reflect that table, while D and trimming were determined from the DNA. This sample has more than 95,000 clones in its table, and 85% to 90% of those were observed once. The ten largest clonotypes hold around 10% of the sample.

In light of the paper, this sample's time point label describes: baseline before first vaccination. The label giving this sample's treatment or condition can be read as: meningococcal conjugate vaccine given as trial control. Vaccinee samples were obtained from the UK trials COV001 and COV002, which included a single-blind randomized controlled phase 2/3 trial of AZD1222 (ChAdOx1 nCoV-19) in healthy adults. Trial participant PBMC samples were collected at day 0 and day 28 after the second dose for TCRbeta chain sequencing. This record belongs to a study of T cell responses to AZD1222 COVID-19 vaccine (dated by TCRdb to about 2021). Turning to the overall study: A total of more than 230 trial participants underwent TCR sequencing, of whom 207 received two doses of AZD1222 and about 25 received two doses of the MenACWY control vaccine. Trial participants were enrolled into age subgroups of 18-55, 56-69 and 70-plus years, which contained around 150, 29 and 61 TCR-sequenced participants, respectively. Results the study describes overall, beyond this receptor: Participants were mostly white British, with more females than males. The authors suggested clonal diversity may have been underestimated. A significant rise in spike-specific TCR breadth and depth was observed after two AZD1222 doses relative to day 0 and relative to MenACWY recipients. No day 14 peak-response samples were available, so repertoires were characterized only after the peak T cell response. The 56-69-year group was small, and its depth increase did not reach significance, likely because of low power. Nearly half of unique spike-specific TCRs reportedly recognized epitopes outside regions mutated in the B.1.351 and B.1.1.7 variants. Only five or six AZD1222 recipients were SARS-CoV-2 seropositive at baseline, limiting conclusions about previously exposed vaccinees. The whole spike protein was spanned by vaccine-associated CD4 TCRs, and dominant responses were seen in regions 160-218 and 743-854.

CDR3 length: 13 amino acids, cysteine to phenylalanine. The CDR3 DNA has 39 bases and is translated from base 1. V is reduced by 6 bases and J by 5 bases, leaving a spacing of 10 bases between them. In the germline V gene, CDR1 corresponds to ENHRY and CDR2 to SYGVKD. The specimen was peripheral blood, collected on day 0 of MenACWY control vaccination. The receptor's source is an adult in good health. The sequence links TRBV10-3 to TRBJ2-2, with TRBD1 tentatively as D gene (5 bases match). In nucleotides, the sequence is TGTGCCATCAGATTACAGGTGACCGGGGAGCTGTTTTTT. Translated, it reads CAIRLQVTGELFF.